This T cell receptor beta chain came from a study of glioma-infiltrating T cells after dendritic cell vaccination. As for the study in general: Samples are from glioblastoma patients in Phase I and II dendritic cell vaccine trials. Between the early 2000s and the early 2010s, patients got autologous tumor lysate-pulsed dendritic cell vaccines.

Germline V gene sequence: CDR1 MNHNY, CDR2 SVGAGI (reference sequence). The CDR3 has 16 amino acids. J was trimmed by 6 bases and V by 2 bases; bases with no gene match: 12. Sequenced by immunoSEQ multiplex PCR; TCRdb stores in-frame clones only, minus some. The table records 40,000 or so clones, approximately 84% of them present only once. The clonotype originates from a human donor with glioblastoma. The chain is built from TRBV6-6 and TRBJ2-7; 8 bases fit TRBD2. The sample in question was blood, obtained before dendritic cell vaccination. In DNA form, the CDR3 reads TGTGCCAGCAGTTACGGGGAAGCGGGGGCCAGGCGCGAGCAGTACTTC. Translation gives CASSYGEAGARREQYF.